Sequencing of this TCR beta chain was carried out in a study of T cells after yellow fever vaccination. Points on this clonotype: Its specificity is not known.

Study results and caveats: Re-detected after boosting: most primary clones, about 96% of CD4 and 80% to 90% of CD8.

The 5'RACE template-switching step produced TCR cDNA and added a universal primer site and UMIs. Via MiXCR, TCRdb re-called the 5' RACE reads, giving one row per CDR3 protein. The table includes approximately 550,000 distinct CDR3 sequences, less than 20% detected once. The CDR3 spans 14 residues. The germline V gene encodes CDR1 SEHNR and CDR2 FQNEAQ (reference sequence). Trimming left V 10 bases short and J 1 base short, with 15 bases between. V and J are TRBV7-9 and TRBJ2-3; a possible D gene is TRBD2 (5 bases). This specimen consisted of PBMCs, obtained 15 days after the yellow fever booster vaccination. The sequence was collected from a man aged 25-45 years who received the YFV17D yellow fever vaccine. The CDR3 region is CATYQRLGTDTQYF. The DNA for the CDR3 is TGTGCCACCTATCAGCGGCTCGGCACAGATACGCAGTATTTT.